These 9 T cell receptor beta chains came from one sample sequenced in a study of molecular identifiers for immune sequencing clone quantification. TCRdb re-called the PCR reads through MiXCR, storing one row per CDR3 protein. The sample includes 350,000 or so distinct CDR3 sequences, 20% to 25% of them seen just once. Sequenced sample: naive CD8+ T cells from blood, with Jurkat cell RNA spiked in. The subset denotes: FACS-sorted CD8+CD4-CCR7+CD45RA+ naive T cells. The receptors originated from a human donor in good health. Some libraries in this study had Jurkat cell RNA spiked in.

The V and J genes are TRBV27 and TRBJ2-7, with 12 bases matching TRBD2. CDR3 length equals 16 residues. The germline CDR1 and CDR2 sequences are MNHEY and SMNVEV (reference sequence). J lost 0 bases, V lost 2 bases, and 2 bases had no gene match. The CDR3 DNA sequence: TGTGCCAGCAGTTTACGGGGACTAGCGGGCTCCTACGAGCAGTACTTC. Translating it yields CASSLRGLAGSYEQYF.

This clonotype has a count of ten or more. The V and J genes are TRBV12-3 or TRBV12-4 and TRBJ1-5; no definite D call. The CDR3 totals 14 residues. Deletions cut 10 bases from V and 3 bases from J, with 16 bases between. The CDR3 protein is CAIALGTPNQPQHF. Here the CDR3 DNA reads TGTGCCATCGCGCTGGGTACCCCCAATCAGCCCCAGCATTTT.

This clonotype was counted many times. The chain uses TRBV20-1 and TRBJ1-1; D possibly corresponds to TRBD1 (6 bases). V dropped 2 bases and J dropped 0 bases, with 7 bases sitting between them. This CDR3 contains 13 residues. Germline V gene sequence: CDR1 DFQATT, CDR2 SNEGSKA (reference sequence). CDR3 bases: TGCAGTGCTAGACAGGGGCTGAACACTGAAGCTTTCTTT. As protein: CSARQGLNTEAFF.

This clonotype has a single count. This probably arose from a read error, given a far larger clone one base away. V gene TRBV6-6 combines with J gene TRBJ1-5; D may be TRBD1 (5 bases). The CDR3 runs to 12 residues. Germline-derived CDR1 and CDR2 are MNHNY and SVGAGI (reference sequence). CDR3 in DNA: TGTACCAGCAGTTTAGAGGGGCAGCCCCAGCATTTT. Protein product: CTSSLEGQPQHF.

CDR3 bases: TGCGCCAGCAGCAAGGACAGGGGCACCGGGGAGCTGTTTTTT. It specifies CASSKDRGTGELFF. The chain uses TRBV4-3 and TRBJ2-2; 9 nucleotides match TRBD1. Losses at the gene ends were 5 bases for V and 4 bases for J; bases not matched to a gene: 2. CDR1 is LGHNA, CDR2 YSLEER, per germline. The CDR3 runs 14 residues.

Comment on this clonotype: A much larger clone is a single base away; this may be a read error. This chain connects TRBV27 to TRBJ2-4, with D unresolved. The CDR3 has 13 residues. V shed 3 bases and J shed 8 bases, with 11 bases lying between them. The V gene's germline CDR1 is MNHEY and CDR2 SMNVEV (reference sequence). CDR3 protein: CASSLGRLDIQYF. The DNA for the CDR3 is TGTGCCAGCAGTTTGGGCAGGCTGGACATTCAGTACTTC.

As for this clonotype: A much larger clone differs by one base, so this may be a read error. This chain uses TRBV7-2 with TRBJ2-5; possibly TRBD1 for D (6 bases). Germline assignment: CDR1 SGHTA and CDR2 FQGNSA. The CDR3 spans 13 residues. As DNA, the CDR3 is TGTGCCAGCAGCCAGGGGCAGGCCATGACCCTGTACTTC. It translates to CASSQGQAMTLYF.

A word on this clonotype: The conserved closing phenylalanine or tryptophan is absent in this CDR3, likely reflecting a read error. The V and J genes are TRBV5-1 and TRBJ1-1, with D uncertain. V was clipped by 0 bases and J by 2 bases, with 5 bases between them. CDR1 and CDR2 from the germline V gene are SGHRS and YFSETQ. The CDR3 is made up of 13 amino acids. The CDR3 is CASSLAVNTEAFS. In nucleotides, the CDR3 is TGCGCCAGCAGCTTGGCAGTTAACACTGAAGCTTTCTCT.

This clonotype was detected ten times or more. The rearrangement links TRBV7-2 to TRBJ2-1; 7 nucleotides align to TRBD1. V was pared by 4 bases and J by 3 bases, with 9 bases of the junction left unmatched. The CDR3 loop spans 16 amino acids. CDR1 and CDR2 (germline): SGHTA, FQGNSA. The CDR3 here is CASSSLTGAYYNEQFF. CDR3 coding DNA: TGTGCCAGCAGCTCACTCACAGGGGCCTACTACAATGAGCAGTTCTTC.